This T cell receptor beta chain was recorded in a study of blood T cell repertoires in COVID-19. Study context: Spain, Italy and the United States supplied samples that represented acute and convalescent COVID-19. In each case, the material was cDNA or gDNA derived from T cells, B-cell-depleted T cells, or PBMCs.

V was clipped by 3 bases and J by 14 bases, with 17 bases between them. CDR1 and CDR2 from the germline V gene are DFQATT and SNEGSKA (reference sequence). This CDR3 region has 12 residues. Per the original methods: Reference gene primers were amplified, and this amplification served to estimate nucleated cell counts. The data were produced by immunoSEQ multiplex PCR, yet TCRdb's version contains in-frame clones alone and is incomplete. From that table come the V and J calls and clone size; the DNA was used to work out D and trimming. The sample comprises approximately 250,000 clones, roughly nine tenths of which are singletons, and about 1.6% rests with the top ten.

Sample: peripheral blood. V is TRBV20-1 and J is TRBJ2-4; a possible D gene is TRBD2 (6 bases). The source of this sequence is a woman between 55 and 75 years old who had recovered from COVID-19. The CDR3 is CSASGVTRREYF. The CDR3 region has the DNA TGCAGTGCTAGTGGAGTCACACGGAGGGAGTACTTC.